The subject of this entry is one T cell receptor beta chain. The antigen is unknown. Documented time point: blood 2 weeks post-SBRT. Sample treatment: 15 Gy SBRT to primary tumor, nephrectomy 4 weeks later. Clear cell pathology was present in this patient's renal cell carcinoma. This sample is drawn from a study of radiation and T cells in renal cell carcinoma. Assay: immunoSEQ multiplex PCR; the TCRdb copy retains only in-frame clones and omits some. This table holds approximately 79,000 clones, more than 75% found once. Overall study findings and caveats: Pretreatment tumor biopsies were lacking, so baseline clonotypes are unknown. In blood, top tumor clones expanded by 2 weeks, shrinking by 4.

Sequenced material: blood, taken from a patient whose treatment included radiotherapy and nephrectomy. The clonotype originates from a man aged 55 to 70 with renal cell carcinoma.

CDR3 residues: CASSQEVGSGSYGNIQYF. The CDR3 region has the DNA TGCGCCAGCAGCCAAGAAGTAGGTAGCGGGAGTTACGGAAACATTCAGTACTTC. The genes are TRBV4-1 and TRBJ2-4, with 9 bases lining up with TRBD2. With 0 bases clipped from V and 6 bases from J, the junction kept 12 bases outside the gene matches. The germline V gene encodes CDR1 MGHRA and CDR2 YSYEKL. The CDR3 runs to 18 residues.